This T cell receptor (beta chain) was observed in a study of cytomegalovirus exposure and HLA in healthy donors. Whole-study findings and limits: Being productive about 87% or about 30% of the time was typical of most TCR beta V segments in an earlier analysis. In a later analysis, CMV-associated beta chains were mostly HLA-associated, it appeared.

Vbeta (60) and Jbeta (13) primers were used in the PCR. The assay was immunoSEQ multiplex PCR, and TCRdb's table has in-frame clones only and misses some. The table lists around 150,000 clones, about 80% of them singletons. Likely unrecorded immune exposures existed in these nominally healthy donors. Turning to this clone: Its antigen is not known.

The sequenced sample consisted of PBMCs. The TCR comes from a man aged 50-60 years in good health and CMV-seropositive.

The CDR3 DNA is TGCGCCAGCAGCCGGGAGAGGAACACTGAAGCTTTCTTT. Translating gives CASSRERNTEAFF. The J gene is TRBJ1-1, the V gene TRBV4-1, with unresolved D. Germline loops: CDR1 MGHRA, CDR2 YSYEKL. The ends were cut back, 4 bases at V and 1 base at J, with 7 bases in the middle. CDR3 length equals 13 residues.